The 24 T cell receptor beta chains in this list originate from one sample, sequenced in a study of a mutant IDH1 vaccine in newly diagnosed glioma. The assay was immunoSEQ multiplex PCR, and TCRdb's table has in-frame clones only and misses some. This table holds about 32,000 clones, 78% found once. Time point given: week 11, during vaccination. Each dose delivered 300 ug of mutant IDH1 20-mer peptide subcutaneously with imiquimod. These receptors' antigens are unknown. Sample: PBMCs, taken from a glioma patient whose treatment included an IDH1 peptide vaccine. The receptors originated from a young man with glioma.

The chain joins TRBV15 to TRBJ2-6; D is unresolved. The germline V gene has CDR1 LNHNV and CDR2 YYDKDF (reference sequence). The CDR3 consists of 15 residues. With 1 base removed from V and 2 bases from J, the gap between germline ends came to 6 bases. The CDR3 loop reads CATSRAVTGANVLTF. CDR3 nucleotide sequence: TGTGCCACCAGCAGAGCCGTAACTGGGGCCAACGTCCTGACTTTC.

The chain joins TRBV19 to TRBJ1-5, with D perhaps TRBD1 (5 bases). The length of the CDR3 is 16 residues. Trimming stripped 7 bases from V and 3 bases from J, with 19 bases between. CDR1 and CDR2 (germline): LNHDA, SQIVND (reference sequence). CDR3 region: CASTPRSGNNNQPQHF. CDR3 nucleotides: TGTGCCAGTACCCCAAGATCAGGGAATAACAATCAGCCCCAGCATTTT. Combining the CDR3 with reference TRBV19 and TRBJ1-5 gives the whole variable domain DGGITQSPKYLFRKEGQNVTLSCEQNLNHDAMYWYRQDPGQGLRLIYYSQIVNDFQKGDIAEGYSVSREKKESFPLTVTSAQKNPTAFYLCASTPRSGNNNQPQHFGDGTRLSIL.

The CDR3, as DNA: TGTGCCAGCAGTATACTGTACACCGGGGAGCTGTTTTTT. It specifies CASSILYTGELFF. The rearrangement links TRBV28 to TRBJ2-2; D unclear. The CDR3 consists of 13 residues. Trimming removed 5 bases at V and 3 bases at J, with 7 bases between. Germline assignment: CDR1 MDHEN and CDR2 SYDVKM. Complete variable domain (other parts from reference TRBV28 and TRBJ2-2): DVKVTQSSRYLVKRTGEKVFLECVQDMDHENMFWYRQDPGLGLRLIYFSYDVKMKEKGDIPEGYSVSREKKERFSLILESASTNQTSMYLCASSILYTGELFFGEGSRLTVL.

The chain joins TRBV20-1 to TRBJ1-1, with no clear D. Germline assignment: CDR1 DFQATT and CDR2 SNEGSKA (reference sequence). The CDR3 spans 11 residues. V gave up 7 bases and J gave up 0 bases, with 6 bases separating them. Here the CDR3 DNA reads TGCAGTGTTACAGTGAACACTGAAGCTTTCTTT. Protein: CSVTVNTEAFF.

The chain employs TRBV7-9 and TRBJ2-1; 12 bases are shared with TRBD2. The germline V gene has CDR1 SEHNR and CDR2 FQNEAQ (reference sequence). The CDR3 extends over 14 amino acids. The V segment lost 4 bases and the J segment 9 bases; nucleotides outside the gene matches: 4. CDR3 loop: CASSSRTSGIEQFF. DNA for the CDR3: TGTGCCAGCAGCTCAAGGACTAGCGGGATTGAGCAGTTCTTC.

The J gene is TRBJ1-2, the V gene TRBV28; 11 bases are a match to TRBD1. Germline values: CDR1 MDHEN, CDR2 SYDVKM. CDR3 length equals 15 residues. Trimming took 2 bases from V and 8 from J; bases not matched to a gene: 7. This CDR3 is CASSLNGGQGVGYTF. The CDR3 DNA reads as TGTGCCAGCAGTTTAAACGGGGGACAGGGGGTCGGCTACACCTTC.

The CDR3 loop is CASSVGRDTQYF. CDR3 bases: TGTGCCAGTAGTGTGGGGCGAGATACGCAGTATTTT. The chain links TRBV19 to TRBJ2-3, with D possibly matching TRBD1 (5 bases). The V end was cut by 5 bases, the J end by 5 bases, with 8 bases between. Per the germline V gene, CDR1 is LNHDA and CDR2 is SQIVND (reference sequence). The CDR3 contains 12 residues.

V usage is TRBV5-3 and J usage is TRBJ1-5, with 7 bases identical to TRBD1. TRBV5-3 is an open reading frame, and its role is uncertain. This CDR3 has 14 amino acids. The V segment lost 9 bases and the J segment 6 bases; nucleotides outside the gene matches: 12. This CDR3 reads CATSRTGAIQPQHF. The DNA for the CDR3 is TGTGCCACCTCCCGTACAGGGGCGATTCAGCCCCAGCATTTT.

This chain links TRBV27 with TRBJ2-7; 12 bases agree with TRBD2. The germline V gene encodes CDR1 MNHEY and CDR2 SMNVEV (reference sequence). Germline trimming cut 6 bases from V and 7 bases from J; bases unmatched to any gene: 19. The CDR3 spans 18 residues. This chain's CDR3 is CASSATSGRGYGAREQYF. The CDR3 nucleotides read TGTGCCAGCAGCGCGACTAGCGGGAGAGGTTACGGGGCGCGTGAGCAGTACTTC.

V usage is TRBV2 and J usage is TRBJ2-1, with D hard to call. Germline V lookup: CDR1 SNHLY, CDR2 FYNNEI. There are 15 residues in the CDR3. Deletions cut 0 bases from V and 0 bases from J, with 6 bases between. CDR3 amino acids: CASSEANGSYNEQFF. CDR3 DNA sequence: TGTGCCAGCAGTGAAGCAAACGGCTCCTACAATGAGCAGTTCTTC. The full variable domain, with the rest looked up from reference TRBV2 and TRBJ2-1, is EPEVTQTPSHQVTQMGQEVILRCVPISNHLYFYWYRQILGQKVEFLVSFYNNEISEKSEIFDDQFSVERPDGSNFTLKIRSTKLEDSAMYFCASSEANGSYNEQFFGPGTRLTVL.

This clone was observed a few times. The chain links TRBV7-2 to TRBJ2-7; D may be TRBD2 (5 bases). V lost 1 base and J lost 6, with 13 bases in between. Germline loops: CDR1 SGHTA, CDR2 FQGNSA. The CDR3 loop spans 14 amino acids. Written as DNA, the CDR3 is TGTGCCAGCAGCTTAGTCGTAAGAGGGAGCGAGCAGTACTTC. The encoded protein is CASSLVVRGSEQYF.

CDR3 sequence (DNA): TGTGCCAGCAGCTTGGTTGGGGAGGCTTATGGCTACACCTTC. Encoded protein: CASSLVGEAYGYTF. The gene calls are TRBV5-6 and TRBJ1-2; the D is unclear. This CDR3 has 14 residues. V lost 0 bases, J lost 5 bases, and 11 bases lay in between. The germline V gene has CDR1 SGHDT and CDR2 YYEEEE.

V and J are TRBV27 and TRBJ2-1, with 8 nucleotides matching TRBD2. CDR1 MNHEY and CDR2 SMNVEV come from the germline V gene (reference sequence). The CDR3 runs to 17 residues. Trimming removed 4 bases from V and 1 base from J; junction bases left unmatched: 9. In DNA, the CDR3 is TGTGCCAGCAGTTCCCCTAGCGGGTATTCTTCCTACAATGAGCAGTTCTTC. Translating gives CASSSPSGYSSYNEQFF.

This clone was found a few times. The chain couples TRBV19 to TRBJ1-4; D is unclear. V was pared by 5 bases and J by 7 bases, with 17 bases between. CDR3 length: 15 residues. The V gene's germline CDR1 is LNHDA and CDR2 SQIVND (reference sequence). This CDR3 reads CASSLRNYGPEKLFF. The CDR3, as DNA: TGTGCCAGTAGTCTTAGGAATTACGGCCCTGAAAAACTGTTTTTT.

This clone was observed a single time. The rearrangement uses TRBV30 and TRBJ1-4; 7 bases are a match to TRBD1. V lost 0 bases, J lost 3 bases, and 4 bases stayed unmatched. Germline V gene data show CDR1 as GTSNPN and CDR2 as SVGIG (reference sequence). The CDR3 loop spans 15 amino acids. The CDR3 loop reads CAWSVRDSPNEKLFF. CDR3 DNA: TGTGCCTGGAGTGTACGGGACAGTCCTAATGAAAAACTGTTTTTT.

The V call is TRBV27, the J call TRBJ2-7, with TRBD2 matching over 10 bases. V gave up 4 bases and J gave up 2 bases; unmatched junction bases: 2. In germline, CDR1 is MNHEY, CDR2 SMNVEV (reference sequence). The CDR3 covers 14 residues. In nucleotides, the CDR3 is TGTGCCAGCAGTTCAGCGGGAGGGGCCTACGAGCAGTACTTC. Amino acid sequence: CASSSAGGAYEQYF.

This clone was detected only once. The chain has TRBV19 and TRBJ2-3; TRBD2 matches 9 bases. Germline CDR1 and CDR2: LNHDA and SQIVND (reference sequence). The V and J ends lost 4 bases and 4 bases, in that order; junction bases with no gene match: 9. The CDR3 covers 16 residues. The CDR3 spells CASSTRSGRRSDTQYF. DNA for the CDR3: TGTGCCAGTAGTACTCGTAGCGGGAGACGGTCAGATACGCAGTATTTT.

The V call is TRBV11-2, the J call TRBJ2-3; 11 positions agree with TRBD1. V gave up 5 bases and J gave up 2 bases; unmatched junction bases: 15. Germline-derived CDR1 and CDR2 are SGHAT and FQNNGV. CDR3 length: 19 residues. The CDR3 DNA sequence: TGTGCCAGCAGCCCAGAACCGGGACAGGGGGGGGGTTACACAGATACGCAGTATTTT. Its translation: CASSPEPGQGGGYTDTQYF.

V is TRBV14 and J is TRBJ2-5; 7 nucleotides align to TRBD1. Looked up from germline, CDR1 is SGHDN and CDR2 is FVKESK. This CDR3 region has 15 residues. The V segment lost 4 bases and the J segment 4 bases; nucleotides outside the gene matches: 9. The DNA of the CDR3 is TGTGCCAGCAGCCCCGGGACAGTCCCCGGAGAGACCCAGTACTTC. Translating gives CASSPGTVPGETQYF.

The chain links TRBV7-2 to TRBJ2-7, with unresolved D. V was cut by 3 bases and J by 1 base, with 1 base left in between. The CDR3 length is 11 residues. The germline V gene encodes CDR1 SGHTA and CDR2 FQGNSA. The CDR3 DNA is TGTGCCAGCAGCTTTTCCTACGAGCAGTACTTC. This codes for CASSFSYEQYF.

This clone was counted between two and nine times. The V and J genes are TRBV30 and TRBJ1-5; D is uncertain. The CDR3 contains 15 residues. The V end lost 2 bases, the J end lost 2 bases, and 13 bases lay between the germline ends. Germline V gene lookup returns CDR1 GTSNPN and CDR2 SVGIG (reference sequence). The CDR3, as DNA: TGTGCCTGGAGTCGGCAAGCACCGGGCAATCAGCCCCAGCATTTT. Encoded protein: CAWSRQAPGNQPQHF.

The chain carries TRBV23-1 and TRBJ2-1, with TRBD1 matching over 7 bases. TRBV23-1 is labeled an ORF, and its function is uncertain. V lost 3 bases, J lost 9 bases, and 23 bases stayed unmatched. CDR3 length equals 19 residues. This CDR3 reads CASSQSGTPTGPSGGEQFF. The CDR3 region has the DNA TGCGCCAGCAGTCAGTCGGGCACCCCGACAGGGCCGTCGGGTGGTGAGCAGTTCTTC.

This clone was found a few times. The chain combines TRBV7-8 with TRBJ1-1, with D possibly being TRBD1 (5 bases). Germline CDR1 reads SGHVS; CDR2 reads FQNEAQ. The CDR3 is 14 amino acids. The V gene lost 3 bases and the J gene lost 2 bases, with 10 bases spanning the gap. CDR3 in amino acids: CASSFQTVNTEAFF. CDR3 coding DNA: TGTGCCAGCAGCTTCCAGACAGTTAACACTGAAGCTTTCTTT.

This clone was picked up one time. Here the CDR3 DNA reads TGTGCCAGCAGGCCAGGGGGAAGCTATGGCTACACCTTC. It translates to CASRPGGSYGYTF. V is TRBV27 and J is TRBJ1-2; 7 bases are shared with TRBD1. The CDR3 spans 13 residues. Trimming cost V 6 bases and J 4 bases; bases outside gene matches: 5. Per germline, CDR1 MNHEY and CDR2 SMNVEV (reference sequence).